These 31 T cell receptor beta chains came from one sample sequenced in a study of T cells in Graves' hyperthyroidism and ophthalmopathy. Amplified TCR beta CDR3 regions derived from RNA transcripts. In the first-round RT-PCR of the TCR CDR3, the HTBI primer set was used. Each CDR3 protein is one row after TCRdb ran MiXCR on the multiplex PCR reads. Of a few hundred thousand distinct CDR3 sequences in the sample, 15% to 20% were seen once. Sequences were obtained from blood. These receptors were taken from a young woman with Graves' ophthalmopathy.

This clonotype was seen more than once but under ten times. This chain uses TRBV5-4 with TRBJ2-1, with TRBD2 identical over 7 bases. The CDR3 extends over 16 amino acids. Germline CDR1 is SGHNT and CDR2 is YYREEE (reference sequence). J lost 4 bases, V lost 3 bases, and 10 bases had no gene match. In DNA, the CDR3 is TGTGCCAGCAGCTGGGTCGGCGGGAGCTTATACAATGAGCAGTTCTTC. The encoded protein is CASSWVGGSLYNEQFF.

This clonotype was detected ten times or more. The junction differs from germline at one of its ends, possibly a read error. This chain uses TRBV3-1 with TRBJ2-7; 10 bases are shared with TRBD2. The CDR3 sequence is 13 residues long. CDR1 is LGHDT and CDR2 is YNNKEL in the germline V gene (reference sequence). CDR3 residues: CASSQSPSGSLDF. The CDR3 DNA reads as TGTGCCAGCAGCCAAAGCCCTAGCGGGAGCTTAGACTTC.

CDR3 residues: CATSPLGTGGSYEQYF. The CDR3 DNA reads as TGTGCCACCAGCCCATTAGGGACAGGGGGATCCTACGAGCAGTACTTC. The chain carries TRBV15 and TRBJ2-7; TRBD1 aligns across 11 bases. This CDR3 spans 16 amino acids. V shed 5 bases, J shed 1 base, and the junction held 7 bases outside the gene matches. Per the germline V gene, CDR1 is LNHNV and CDR2 is YYDKDF (reference sequence).

This clonotype was found many times. This rearrangement joins TRBV7-2 to TRBJ2-7, with 12 bases fitting TRBD2. The V gene end was trimmed by 5 bases and the J gene end by 2 bases; junction bases not matched to a gene: 4. Germline CDR1 and CDR2: SGHTA and FQGNSA. This CDR3 is built from 15 residues. The CDR3 is CASSQRTSGTYEQYF. Written as DNA, the CDR3 is TGTGCCAGCAGCCAAAGGACTAGCGGGACCTACGAGCAGTACTTC.

This clonotype has a count of ten or more. The rearrangement uses TRBV12-3 or TRBV12-4 and TRBJ2-5, with D perhaps matching TRBD2 (6 bases). The CDR3 covers 14 residues. The V end lost 3 bases, the J end lost 4 bases, and 12 bases lay between the germline ends. This CDR3 reads CASSLRGGGETQYF. The DNA for the CDR3 is TGTGCCAGCAGTTTGCGGGGAGGAGGAGAGACCCAGTACTTC.

This clonotype was observed at least ten times. The chain has TRBV20-1 and TRBJ1-2, with D perhaps TRBD1 (5 bases). The CDR3 is made up of 14 amino acids. Trimming left V 6 bases short and J 0 bases short, with 14 bases between. CDR1 is DFQATT, CDR2 SNEGSKA, per germline (reference sequence). Written as DNA, the CDR3 is TGCAGTGCGTGGGACCCCGTCACTAACTATGGCTACACCTTC. Amino acid sequence: CSAWDPVTNYGYTF.

In its sample, this clonotype was seen many times. V is TRBV19 and J is TRBJ1-1, with D hard to call. This CDR3 comprises 14 residues. The V and J ends lost 3 bases and 5 bases respectively, with 13 bases between them. Germline CDR1 is LNHDA and CDR2 is SQIVND (reference sequence). The CDR3 loop reads CASSIPGIYTEAFF. CDR3 in DNA: TGTGCCAGTAGTATCCCGGGAATCTATACTGAAGCTTTCTTT.

The CDR3: CSVGTVTYEQYF. In DNA, the CDR3 is TGCAGCGTCGGGACCGTCACTTACGAGCAGTACTTC. J is TRBJ2-7 and V is TRBV29-1, with D perhaps matching TRBD1 or TRBD2 (5 bases each). Deletions cut 6 bases from V and 4 bases from J, with 13 bases between. The CDR3 runs 12 residues. CDR1 is SQVTM and CDR2 is ANQGSEA in the germline V gene.

The chain uses TRBV5-4 and TRBJ2-3, with TRBD1 identical over 10 bases. Germline CDR1 and CDR2: SGHNT and YYREEE (reference sequence). V dropped 4 bases and J dropped 0; count of bases not matched to a gene: 11. The CDR3 spans 18 residues. The CDR3 here is CASSEGQGMEDSTDTQYF. The CDR3 DNA is TGTGCCAGCAGCGAGGGACAGGGGATGGAGGATAGCACAGATACGCAGTATTTT.

This clonotype was counted many times. The chain recombines TRBV12-3 or TRBV12-4 with TRBJ1-1; D unclear. This CDR3 spans 14 amino acids. V lost 6 bases, J lost 0 bases, and 11 bases lay in between. The CDR3: CASSPSFMNTEAFF. CDR3 DNA sequence: TGTGCCAGCAGCCCCTCATTCATGAACACTGAAGCTTTCTTT.

This clonotype came up many times. V gene TRBV20-1 combines with J gene TRBJ2-5, with 11 bases matching TRBD2. The J segment lost 2 bases and the V segment lost 5 bases, leaving 7 bases of the junction unmatched. CDR1 is DFQATT and CDR2 is SNEGSKA in the germline V gene (reference sequence). The CDR3 consists of 15 residues. CDR3 region: CSAVRLAGGQETQYF. The CDR3 region has the DNA TGCAGTGCTGTTAGATTAGCGGGAGGGCAAGAGACCCAGTACTTC.

This clonotype occurred many times. V is TRBV30 and J is TRBJ2-7; 9 positions agree with TRBD2. The CDR3 has 12 amino acids. Germline assignment: CDR1 GTSNPN and CDR2 SVGIG (reference sequence). Losses at the gene ends were 5 bases for V and 7 bases for J; bases not matched to a gene: 6. The CDR3: CAWASGTPEQYF. The CDR3 DNA is TGTGCCTGGGCTAGCGGGACCCCAGAGCAGTACTTC. Drawing the rest from reference TRBV30 and TRBJ2-7, the complete variable domain is SQTIHQWPATLVQPVGSPLSLECTVEGTSNPNLYWYRQAAGRGLQLLFYSVGIGQISSEVPQNLSASRPQDRQFILSSKKLLLSDSGFYLCAWASGTPEQYFGPGTRLTVT.

This clonotype occurred a few times. The CDR3 spells CASSQDSSLYEQYF. The CDR3 DNA is TGCGCCAGCAGCCAAGACTCTAGCCTCTACGAGCAGTACTTC. The chain employs TRBV4-3 and TRBJ2-7; TRBD2 might be the D (5 bases). CDR3 size: 14 residues. V was clipped by 0 bases and J by 3 bases, with 9 bases between them. Germline CDR1 and CDR2: LGHNA and YSLEER.

This rearrangement joins TRBV29-1 to TRBJ1-3, with TRBD1 as a possible D gene (5 bases). V shed 3 bases and J shed 1 base, with 7 bases lying between them. The CDR3 has 13 residues. Germline values: CDR1 SQVTM, CDR2 ANQGSEA. The CDR3 DNA is TGCAGCGTTGACGGGGGGTCTGGAAACACCATATATTTT. Translated, it gives CSVDGGSGNTIYF.

The table lists this clonotype with many counts. The chain links TRBV9 to TRBJ2-1; TRBD2 might be the D (5 bases). This CDR3 is 16 amino acids long. V lost 0 bases and J 6 bases, leaving 16 bases between the germline ends. CDR1 is SGDLS and CDR2 is YYNGEE in the germline V gene. The chain's CDR3 is CASSVAADSTSNEQFF. DNA of the CDR3: TGTGCCAGCAGCGTAGCCGCGGACTCGACGAGCAATGAGCAGTTCTTC.

The chain is built from TRBV6-2 or TRBV6-3 and TRBJ2-7; TRBD1 matches at 7 bases. J was trimmed by 1 base and V by 6 bases; bases with no gene match: 9. Germline loops: CDR1 MNHEY, CDR2 SVGEGT. The CDR3 runs 15 residues. The CDR3 sequence is CASRIQGTSSYEQYF. The CDR3 nucleotides read TGTGCCAGCAGGATACAGGGGACCTCTTCCTACGAGCAGTACTTC.

As concerns this clonotype: No conserved phenylalanine or tryptophan ends this CDR3, so it is likely a read error. The chain is built from TRBV11-3 and TRBJ1-1, with a tentative D call TRBD1 (5 bases). Germline CDR1 SGHNT, CDR2 YENEEA. Trimming cost V 5 bases and J 1 base, with 14 bases left between them. This CDR3 has 15 amino acids. In nucleotides, the CDR3 is TGTGCCAGCAGCCCAGGCGGGGCCGGGAACACTGAAGCTTTCCTT. It specifies CASSPGGAGNTEAFL.

This clonotype was seen ten or more times. This chain links TRBV7-2 with TRBJ2-3; D possibly matches TRBD1 or TRBD2 (5 bases each). V was trimmed by 8 bases and J by 1 base, leaving 16 bases between them. There are 15 residues in the CDR3. Germline CDR1 and CDR2: SGHTA and FQGNSA. CDR3 amino acids: CASRTGAGGTDTQYF. CDR3 DNA: TGTGCCAGCCGGACTGGGGCGGGCGGCACAGATACGCAGTATTTT. Filled out from reference TRBV7-2 and TRBJ2-3, the complete variable domain reads GAGVSQSPSNKVTEKGKDVELRCDPISGHTALYWYRQSLGQGLEFLIYFQGNSAPDKSGLPSDRFSAERTGGSVSTLTIQRTQQEDSAVYLCASRTGAGGTDTQYFGPGTRLTVL.

This clonotype was observed a handful of times. The genes are TRBV7-9 and TRBJ2-7; D unclear. V was pared by 2 bases and J by 0 bases, with 5 bases between. Germline assignment: CDR1 SEHNR and CDR2 FQNEAQ (reference sequence). The length of the CDR3 is 13 residues. The CDR3 region is CASSLLYSYEQYF. The CDR3 DNA follows: TGTGCCAGCAGCTTACTTTACTCCTACGAGCAGTACTTC. The full variable domain, completed using reference TRBV7-9 and TRBJ2-7, is DTGVSQNPRHKITKRGQNVTFRCDPISEHNRLYWYRQTLGQGPEFLTYFQNEAQLEKSRLLSDRFSAERPKGSFSTLEIQRTEQGDSAMYLCASSLLYSYEQYFGPGTRLTVT.

This clonotype was seen repeatedly, ten times or more. V gene TRBV29-1 combines with J gene TRBJ2-5; TRBD2 aligns across 13 bases. This CDR3 contains 15 residues. V was clipped by 3 bases and J by 5 bases; unmatched bases: 6. Germline CDR1 is SQVTM and CDR2 is ANQGSEA. CDR3 sequence reads: CSVDGTSGMGETQYF. CDR3 bases: TGCAGCGTTGACGGGACTAGCGGGATGGGGGAGACCCAGTACTTC. The whole variable domain, filled in from reference TRBV29-1 and TRBJ2-5, reads SAVISQKPSRDICQRGTSLTIQCQVDSQVTMMFWYRQQPGQSLTLIATANQGSEATYESGFVIDKFPISRPNLTFSTLTVSNMSPEDSSIYLCSVDGTSGMGETQYFGPGTRLLVL.

This chain links TRBV2 with TRBJ2-3; 8 nucleotides align to TRBD2. The CDR3 consists of 16 residues. In germline, CDR1 is SNHLY, CDR2 FYNNEI. With V trimmed by 1 base and J by 2 bases, 5 bases remained unmatched. CDR3 coding DNA: TGTGCCAGCAGTGAAGTTGAGACTAGCGACACAGATACGCAGTATTTT. The encoded protein is CASSEVETSDTDTQYF.

There are a few counts of this clonotype. V gene TRBV7-9 combines with J gene TRBJ2-3; a possible D gene is TRBD2 (5 bases). The germline V gene has CDR1 SEHNR and CDR2 FQNEAQ (reference sequence). The CDR3 consists of 12 residues. V shed 7 bases and J shed 4 bases, with 9 bases lying between them. The CDR3 DNA sequence: TGTGCCAGCACCCCCGGGGCAGATACGCAGTATTTT. Its protein is CASTPGADTQYF.

This clonotype was recorded many times. The genes are TRBV28 and TRBJ1-2; D gene ambiguous. The CDR3 has 14 residues. The germline V gene encodes CDR1 MDHEN and CDR2 SYDVKM. The V end lost 4 bases, the J end lost 5 bases, and 14 bases lay between the germline ends. In DNA form, the CDR3 reads TGTGCCAGCAGTTGGATGCAAGCGGTATATGGCTACACCTTC. This gives the protein CASSWMQAVYGYTF.

This clonotype was observed a handful of times. The J gene is TRBJ2-5, the V gene TRBV6-1, with D possibly TRBD1 on 5 matching bases. Germline loops: CDR1 MNHNS, CDR2 SASEGT. There are 15 residues in the CDR3. Trimming removed 6 bases at V and 1 base at J, with 15 bases between. In DNA form, the CDR3 reads TGTGCCAGCAGCCAAGGCAGGGTTCCCCAAGAGACCCAGTACTTC. It specifies CASSQGRVPQETQYF.

This chain connects TRBV11-1 to TRBJ2-2; 7 nucleotides align to TRBD1. The trim removed 1 base at V and 4 bases at J, leaving 3 bases unmatched. Per germline, CDR1 SGHAT and CDR2 FQDESV (reference sequence). This CDR3 has 15 residues. The CDR3 loop is CASSLEGAGTGELFF. The DNA of the CDR3 is TGTGCCAGCAGCTTAGAGGGGGCGGGCACCGGGGAGCTGTTTTTT.

This clonotype was counted many times. The V call is TRBV7-2, the J call TRBJ2-3; no clear D. Between the trimmed V and J ends, which lost 5 bases and 8 bases, there was a span of 8 bases. The germline V gene encodes CDR1 SGHTA and CDR2 FQGNSA. This CDR3 is 11 amino acids long. The DNA of the CDR3 is TGTGCCAGCAGCCCAGCTGGTACGCAGTATTTT. Translation gives CASSPAGTQYF.

This clonotype was counted between two and nine times. This chain joins TRBV4-3 and TRBJ2-7; 11 nucleotides line up with TRBD2. Germline values: CDR1 LGHNA, CDR2 YSLEER. V trimming: 2 bases; J trimming: 7 bases; junction bases outside the gene matches: 7. The CDR3 has 15 residues. CDR3 DNA sequence: TGCGCCAGCAGCCAACAAACTAGCGGGAGTTGGGAGCAGTACTTC. Translating it yields CASSQQTSGSWEQYF.

This clonotype was recorded many times. The chain carries TRBV3-1 and TRBJ1-1; no firm D call. Between the trimmed V and J ends, which lost 3 bases and 0 bases, there was a span of 11 bases. The CDR3 is made up of 15 amino acids. The germline gives CDR1 LGHDT, CDR2 YNNKEL (reference sequence). In nucleotides, the CDR3 is TGTGCCAGCAGCCAGAACGGAGGTTTGAACACTGAAGCTTTCTTT. Its protein is CASSQNGGLNTEAFF.

The CDR3 region is CATGASGREVGTGELFF. The CDR3 DNA is TGTGCCACCGGGGCTAGCGGGAGAGAGGTTGGCACCGGGGAGCTGTTTTTT. The V gene is TRBV2, the J gene TRBJ2-2, with 10 bases lining up with TRBD2. The junction had 15 bases not matched to a gene; V was cut back by 10 bases and J by 4 bases. The CDR3 covers 17 residues. Germline V lookup: CDR1 SNHLY, CDR2 FYNNEI.

This clonotype was picked up many times. The chain couples TRBV30 to TRBJ1-3; D not certain. V lost 7 bases, J lost 0 bases, and 10 bases lay in between. The germline gives CDR1 GTSNPN, CDR2 SVGIG (reference sequence). This CDR3 comprises 13 residues. CDR3 region: CASSRSSGNTIYF. The CDR3 region has the DNA TGTGCCTCCAGCCGGAGCTCTGGAAACACCATATATTTT. The full variable domain, in which reference TRBV30 and TRBJ1-3 provide the parts outside the CDR3, is SQTIHQWPATLVQPVGSPLSLECTVEGTSNPNLYWYRQAAGRGLQLLFYSVGIGQISSEVPQNLSASRPQDRQFILSSKKLLLSDSGFYLCASSRSSGNTIYFGEGSWLTVV.

The table lists this clonotype with a few counts. The V and J genes are TRBV7-9 and TRBJ1-4; D gene unclear. CDR1 is SEHNR, CDR2 FQNEAQ, per germline (reference sequence). Trimming shortened V by 1 base and J by 8 bases, and 8 bases separated the two germline ends. This CDR3 has 13 amino acids. For the CDR3, the DNA is TGTGCCAGCAGCTTAGTCTCCGGAGAAAAACTGTTTTTT. Encoded protein: CASSLVSGEKLFF.